The 8 T cell receptor beta chains below were found in one sample sequenced in a study of blood T cells in healthy people across ages. PCR was performed a second time for roughly 7 to 12 cycles using a sample-barcoded 5' primer and a J-beta primer mix. TCRdb called the 5' RACE reads again in MiXCR, with one record for every CDR3 protein. The sample comprises hundreds of thousands of distinct CDR3 sequences, less than 60% of which are singletons, and roughly 25% rests with the top ten. Material: blood. These receptor sequences come from a man older than 75 in good health.

The table lists this clonotype with a few counts. The chain carries TRBV12-3 or TRBV12-4 and TRBJ2-1; TRBD2 matches 13 bases. The J call may be mistaken, given a closer DNA end match to TRBJ2-7. The CDR3 has 17 amino acids. DNA for the CDR3: TGTGCCAGCAGTTCGGGACTAGCGGGAAGCTCCTACAATGAGCAGTACTTC. This gives the protein CASSSGLAGSSYNEQYF.

This chain links TRBV5-1 with TRBJ2-3, with D maybe TRBD1 (6 bases). Germline assignment: CDR1 SGHRS and CDR2 YFSETQ. This CDR3 is 16 amino acids long. V was pared by 0 bases and J by 4 bases, with 15 bases between. The CDR3 here is CASSLDGQLGADTQYF. In nucleotides, the CDR3 is TGCGCCAGCAGCTTGGATGGACAGTTAGGCGCAGATACGCAGTATTTT.

The chain combines TRBV20-1 with TRBJ2-1; TRBD1 or TRBD2 may be the D gene (5 bases each). This CDR3 contains 13 residues. With 3 bases removed from V and 7 bases from J, the gap between germline ends came to 13 bases. Germline lookup yields CDR1 DFQATT and CDR2 SNEGSKA (reference sequence). The CDR3 DNA reads TGCAGTGCTAGGGATCCTTGGGGGAATGAGCAGTTCTTC. Protein: CSARDPWGNEQFF.

This chain uses TRBV30 with TRBJ2-3, with D unresolved. V dropped 7 bases and J dropped 0 bases, with 8 bases sitting between them. Per the germline V gene, CDR1 is GTSNPN and CDR2 is SVGIG (reference sequence). The CDR3 runs to 12 residues. CDR3: CAFTLSTDTQYF. In DNA form, the CDR3 reads TGTGCCTTCACCCTTAGCACAGATACGCAGTATTTT.

In nucleotides, the CDR3 is TGCAGTGCTCCGCCCGGGGGACCCTACAATGAGCAGTTCTTC. It specifies CSAPPGGPYNEQFF. This rearrangement joins TRBV20-1 to TRBJ2-1, with D possibly TRBD2 on 6 matching bases. Germline V gene lookup returns CDR1 DFQATT and CDR2 SNEGSKA (reference sequence). The CDR3 spans 14 residues. Between the trimmed V and J ends, which lost 5 bases and 2 bases, there was a span of 13 bases.

The V and J genes are TRBV12-3 or TRBV12-4 and TRBJ1-6; 7 nucleotides align to TRBD1. The trim removed 5 bases at V and 10 bases at J, leaving 5 bases unmatched. The CDR3 sequence is 13 residues long. CDR3: CASSDRVGSPLHF. The CDR3 DNA follows: TGTGCCAGCAGTGACAGGGTAGGCTCACCCCTCCACTTT.

The V call is TRBV20-1, the J call TRBJ2-3, with 10 positions matching TRBD1. The length of the CDR3 is 18 residues. The germline gives CDR1 DFQATT, CDR2 SNEGSKA (reference sequence). V shed 1 base, J shed 2 bases, and the junction held 12 bases outside the gene matches. CDR3 region: CSARGAHPDRGTTDTQYF. The CDR3 nucleotides read TGCAGTGCTAGAGGAGCCCACCCGGACAGGGGGACCACAGATACGCAGTATTTT.

The table lists this clonotype with a few counts. V is TRBV10-3 and J is TRBJ1-4, with D uncertain. Germline CDR1 reads ENHRY; CDR2 reads SYGVKD. The CDR3 runs to 14 residues. Trimming cost V 3 bases and J 8 bases, with 13 bases left between them. CDR3 region: CAISEAGTVEKLFF. DNA of the CDR3: TGTGCCATCAGTGAAGCAGGAACAGTCGAAAAACTGTTTTTT.